This TCR beta chain was documented in a study of a mutant IDH1 vaccine in newly diagnosed glioma. Comments on this clone: What it binds is not known.

Time point reported: week 47, end of study. It was 300 ug of mutant IDH1 20-mer peptide that made up each vaccine dose, given with topical imiquimod. The CDR3 is 15 amino acids. Germline V gene data show CDR1 as SGHAT and CDR2 as FQNNGV. V gave up 0 bases and J gave up 4 bases, with 12 bases separating them. Only in-frame clones appear in the TCRdb table, and some are missing; sequencing was by immunoSEQ multiplex PCR. The sample yields more than 10,000 clones, 70% to 80% seen once. The chain joins TRBV11-2 to TRBJ2-5; TRBD2 might be the D (5 bases). Sequenced material: PBMCs, taken from a glioma patient whose treatment included an IDH1 peptide vaccine. The receptor comes from a woman in her 40s with glioma. CDR3 DNA: TGTGCCAGCAGCTTAGAATCCTCGGGGTTAGAGACCCAGTACTTC. Its protein is CASSLESSGLETQYF.